The clone carrying this T cell receptor (beta chain) was picked up a small number of times. The antigen is not known. This sample was taken from a study of beta chain features in type 1 diabetes. It was via CD45RO/CCR7/CD25/CD127/CD95/CD27 that CD4+ naive, central memory, regulatory and stem cell-like memory cells were sorted. Purities in excess of 95% were seen in all sorted populations. Germline values: CDR1 MNHEY, CDR2 SVGAGI. The CDR3 extends over 14 amino acids. With 2 bases removed from V and 2 bases from J, the gap between germline ends came to 9 bases. Findings of the study overall: Within each of all four CD4+ subsets, Type 1 diabetes patients had TCRB CDR3s that were moderately but significantly shorter. Patients' naive, central memory and regulatory TCRB repertoires appeared more alike than those of healthy donors.

All of the isolated RNA was reverse transcribed, so expressed TCRB transcripts were sequenced. Naive, central memory and regulatory T cell samples produced a mean of approximately 4 million reads. Profiled with immunoSEQ multiplex PCR; TCRdb holds only in-frame clones, not every one. The table records roughly 150,000 clones, approximately 8.1% of them present only once. V gene TRBV6-5 combines with J gene TRBJ1-2; D perhaps matches TRBD1 (6 bases). The sample consisted of central memory CD4+ T cells from blood. The clonotype comes from a woman aged 35 to 49 with type 1 diabetes. The CDR3 DNA is TGTGCCAGCAGTTACGCAGGGGAAAACTATGGCTACACCTTC. Translation gives CASSYAGENYGYTF.